This TCR beta chain is from a study of blood T cell repertoires in COVID-19. Whole-study context: Samples came from the United States, Italy and Spain, spanning acute and convalescent COVID-19.

The CDR3 is 16 residues long. Trimming cost V 2 bases and J 0 bases; bases outside gene matches: 5. CDR1 is SGHVS and CDR2 is FQNEAQ in the germline V gene. TCRdb's copy holds only in-frame clones and misses some; the assay was immunoSEQ multiplex PCR. Among 380,000 or so clones listed, about 89% were seen once. This chain connects TRBV7-8 to TRBJ2-3; 7 positions match TRBD2. The receptor comes from a man aged 35-49 years with acute or convalescent COVID-19. Material for sequencing was peripheral blood. The CDR3 nucleotides read TGTGCCAGCAGCTTAAGACTAGCCCATAGCACAGATACGCAGTATTTT. Its protein is CASSLRLAHSTDTQYF.